The sample holds many counts of the clone carrying this TCR beta chain. This specimen comes from a study of blood T cells in healthy people across ages. The CDR3 loop spans 16 amino acids. V lost 2 bases and J 4 bases, leaving 15 bases between the germline ends. CDR1 and CDR2 (germline): SGHVS, FQNEAQ. Combining a sample-barcoded 5' primer with a J-beta primer mix, a second PCR ran for roughly 7 to 11 cycles. TCRdb reprocessed the 5' RACE reads with MiXCR, giving one entry per CDR3 protein. The profile shows about 730,000 distinct CDR3 sequences, roughly 47% of them singletons. Sequencing used blood. This TCR came from a woman aged 55 to 70 in good health. J is TRBJ2-1 and V is TRBV7-8, with a possible D match to TRBD2 (6 bases). DNA of the CDR3: TGTGCCAGCAGCTTACCAGGGACTCTGTTTTACAATGAGCAGTTCTTC. The encoded protein is CASSLPGTLFYNEQFF.